This T cell receptor beta chain was sequenced for a study of blood T cell repertoires in COVID-19 (dated by TCRdb to between 2020 and 2021). Some background on the complete study: Samples from collaborators originated in the United States, Italy and Spain and spanned both the acute and convalescent phases of COVID-19. Where HLA class I and class II types were available, the types were taken from metadata supplied by the sample provider, not from assay-based typing. Samples came from the ongoing ImmuneRACE study (first 160 participants) plus 1,254 subjects from 6 global collaborators. Nearly every sample came with metadata listing a de-identified subject ID, COVID-19 status, age in years and sex. The material from the prospective study consisted of cDNA or gDNA derived from T cells, B-cell-depleted T cells, or PBMCs. A freely available public database, intended as a resource for researchers studying the immune response to SARS-CoV-2, is where the repertoires were released. The dataset comprised deeply sampled blood TCRbeta repertoires from subjects exposed to, actively infected with, or recovered from COVID-19. What the authors observed across the whole study: The amount of clinical and demographic metadata varied by source and participant and was provided uncurated.

Measured from the cysteine to the phenylalanine, the CDR3 is 14 residues long. Only CDR3 DNA remains: 42 bases, in frame from the first base. Germline trimming: 5 bases from V, 0 bases from J; junction bases outside gene matches: 3. CDR1 and CDR2 were assigned from the germline V gene as SGHTA and FQGTGA. A word on this clone: Its antigen is unknown. Base qualities were left out, and no much larger clone turns up one base away.

Participants in the prospective study were enrolled through a virtual design, were aged roughly 18 to 90 years, and lived in about two dozen United States geographic areas. In the prospective study, participants were assigned to cohorts based on the clinical history participants reported in a screening survey and a study questionnaire. For ImmuneRACE Cohort 3, a participant was defined as recovered based on two consecutive negative NP/OP PCR tests, clearance by a healthcare professional, or resolution of symptoms. Mobile phlebotomists in the prospective study collected whole blood, serum and a nasopharyngeal or oropharyngeal swab from every participant. Participants in the prospective study had the option to provide additional blood draws and questionnaires over a roughly 2-month period. Before DNA extraction, blood samples from the prospective study were shipped at room temperature or frozen.

TCRbeta CDR3 regions were amplified from genomic DNA using the immunoSEQ Assay, a bias-controlled multiplex PCR. Processing in the source paper ran as follows. Within the assay, amplification of reference gene primers was used to estimate how many nucleated cells each sample contained. To quantify the absolute abundance of each unique TCRbeta CDR3 rearrangement, sequence reads were collapsed and filtered. For each sample, productive Simpson clonality was calculated as the square root of Simpson's diversity index across productive rearrangements. TCRdb holds this immuneACCESS table with in-frame rearrangements only. Some clones are missing; in checked studies, unresolved V genes explain under half, and the rest has no known cause. V and J calls and clone size are as listed in that table; D and trimming were resolved from the DNA. This sample lists roughly 400,000 clones; 75% to 90% were detected once. The ten most abundant clones make up 1% to 1.3% of the sample.

The V and J genes are TRBV7-3 and TRBJ2-7, and 8 junction bases match TRBD1. The sample taken for sequencing was PBMCs or T cells enriched from blood (not recorded which). This TCR came from a man aged 25 to 40 who had recovered from COVID-19. The DNA is as follows: TGTGCCAGCAGCCGGGACAGGAGCTCCTACGAGCAGTACTTC. Its translation reads: CASSRDRSSYEQYF.